These T cell receptor beta chains were read from a single sample in a study of CD8 T cells in Susac syndrome. TCRdb recomputed calls from the immunoSEQ multiplex PCR reads with MiXCR, one row per CDR3 protein. The sample lists 150,000 to 200,000 distinct CDR3 sequences; around 96% were seen once. The specimen was CD8+ T cells from PBMCs. The receptor set was obtained from a human donor with multiple sclerosis. Both conserved end residues are part of each CDR3. D genes are given only for firm matches. The size of a clone is reported for some rows only, either as once, few or many, or as a class for expanded clones.

j_gene: TRBJ2-1
d_gene: TRBD2
v_gene: TRBV20-1
abundance: .
CDR3nt: TGCAGTGCTAGAGATCTGCGGACTAGCGGGGGTTTTAGCTCCTACAATGAGCAGTTCTTC
CDR3aa: CSARDLRTSGGFSSYNEQFF

j_gene: TRBJ2-7
d_gene: TRBD1
v_gene: TRBV7-2
abundance: .
CDR3nt: TGTGCCAGCAGCTTGGGACAGCTCCTTACCTACGAGCAGTACTTC
CDR3aa: CASSLGQLLTYEQYF

j_gene: TRBJ1-5
d_gene: .
v_gene: TRBV7-9
abundance: .
CDR3nt: TGTGCCAGCAGCGCCGAGGACCCAAGCAATCAGCCCCAGCATTTT
CDR3aa: CASSAEDPSNQPQHF

j_gene: TRBJ2-7
d_gene: .
v_gene: TRBV7-9
abundance: .
CDR3nt: TGTGCCAGCAGCTTATTGGAGTACGAGCAGTACTTC
CDR3aa: CASSLLEYEQYF

j_gene: TRBJ2-3
d_gene: .
v_gene: TRBV2
abundance: .
CDR3nt: TGTGCCAGCAGTTGGGGCGGGGATACGCAGTATTTT
CDR3aa: CASSWGGDTQYF

j_gene: TRBJ2-2
d_gene: .
v_gene: TRBV3-1
abundance: .
CDR3nt: TGTGCCAGCAGCCAAGAAGGGACAAACACCGGGGAGCTGTTTTTT
CDR3aa: CASSQEGTNTGELFF

j_gene: TRBJ2-3
d_gene: .
v_gene: TRBV24-1
abundance: .
CDR3nt: TGTGCCACCATGGACAGCACAGATACGCAGTATTTT
CDR3aa: CATMDSTDTQYF

j_gene: TRBJ2-7
d_gene: TRBD2
v_gene: TRBV15
abundance: once
CDR3nt: TGTGCCACCAACCCGGGAATGGCGGGGGGCGAGCAGTACTTC
CDR3aa: CATNPGMAGGEQYF

j_gene: TRBJ2-2
d_gene: .
v_gene: TRBV9
abundance: .
CDR3nt: TGTGCCAGCAGCCCGGTCTCGGGGGAGCTGTTTTTT
CDR3aa: CASSPVSGELFF

j_gene: TRBJ1-4
d_gene: .
v_gene: TRBV12-3/TRBV12-4
abundance: .
CDR3nt: TGTGCCAGCAGTTTTGGGGTTTTTAGTGAAAAACTGTTTTTT
CDR3aa: CASSFGVFSEKLFF

j_gene: TRBJ1-1
d_gene: .
v_gene: TRBV29-1
abundance: .
CDR3nt: TGCAGCGTTGAAGGAGGGAAGTGGGGAGGCACTGAAGCTTTCTTT
CDR3aa: CSVEGGKWGGTEAFF

j_gene: TRBJ2-1
d_gene: .
v_gene: TRBV24-1
abundance: .
CDR3nt: TGTGCCACCAGCGCTTACCGGGGCCATGAGCAGTTCTTC
CDR3aa: CATSAYRGHEQFF

j_gene: TRBJ2-3
d_gene: TRBD2
v_gene: TRBV4-1
abundance: .
CDR3nt: TGCGCCAGCAGCCAAGCCGGGAGGGATACGCAGTATTTT
CDR3aa: CASSQAGRDTQYF

j_gene: TRBJ2-3
d_gene: .
v_gene: TRBV12-3/TRBV12-4
abundance: few
CDR3nt: TGTGCCAGCAGTTTAGGTACTACAGATACGCAGTATTTT
CDR3aa: CASSLGTTDTQYF

j_gene: TRBJ1-1
d_gene: .
v_gene: TRBV13
abundance: .
CDR3nt: TGTGCCAGCAGGGACGGGGGAGGCACTGAAGCTTTCTTT
CDR3aa: CASRDGGGTEAFF

j_gene: TRBJ2-2
d_gene: TRBD2
v_gene: TRBV5-1
abundance: .
CDR3nt: TGCGCCAGCAGCAGACCCGGACTAGCGGACACCGGGGAGCTGTTTTTT
CDR3aa: CASSRPGLADTGELFF

j_gene: TRBJ2-6
d_gene: .
v_gene: TRBV10-3
abundance: .
CDR3nt: TGTGCCATCAGTGAGAACGGACGGAGCTCTGGGGCCAACGTCCTGACTTTC
CDR3aa: CAISENGRSSGANVLTF

j_gene: TRBJ2-5
d_gene: .
v_gene: TRBV5-1
abundance: once
CDR3nt: TGCGCCAGCAGCAGGGTATTATGGAAAGAGACCCAGTACTTC
CDR3aa: CASSRVLWKETQYF

j_gene: TRBJ2-1
d_gene: .
v_gene: TRBV27
abundance: .
CDR3nt: TGTGCCAGCAGGGGAACCCTTTACAATGAGCAGTTCTTC
CDR3aa: CASRGTLYNEQFF

j_gene: TRBJ2-7
d_gene: .
v_gene: TRBV27
abundance: .
CDR3nt: TGTGCCAGCAGTTTTCGGGGGAGAGACGTCGACGAGCAGTACTTC
CDR3aa: CASSFRGRDVDEQYF

j_gene: TRBJ1-1
d_gene: .
v_gene: TRBV25-1
abundance: .
CDR3nt: TGTGCCAGCAGTATATACACTGAAGCTTTCTTT
CDR3aa: CASSIYTEAFF

j_gene: TRBJ1-2
d_gene: .
v_gene: TRBV29-1
abundance: .
CDR3nt: TGCAGCGTTGAGGCGACTCTCAATGGCTACACCTTC
CDR3aa: CSVEATLNGYTF

j_gene: TRBJ1-2
d_gene: .
v_gene: TRBV27
abundance: .
CDR3nt: TGTGCCAGCAGTACTGGGCCCTATGGCTACACCTTC
CDR3aa: CASSTGPYGYTF

j_gene: TRBJ2-2
d_gene: .
v_gene: TRBV4-1
abundance: once
CDR3nt: TGCGCCAGCAGCCAAGAGCCCCGGCGGTCGTCCGGGGAGCTGTTTTTT
CDR3aa: CASSQEPRRSSGELFF

j_gene: TRBJ2-1
d_gene: .
v_gene: TRBV25-1
abundance: .
CDR3nt: TGTGCCAGCAGTGACCCCGTGACTGGGTGGAAGCAGTTCTTC
CDR3aa: CASSDPVTGWKQFF

j_gene: TRBJ2-1
d_gene: .
v_gene: TRBV27
abundance: .
CDR3nt: TGTGCCAGCAGTTTATCGAGACTAGGCAATGAGCAGTTCTTC
CDR3aa: CASSLSRLGNEQFF